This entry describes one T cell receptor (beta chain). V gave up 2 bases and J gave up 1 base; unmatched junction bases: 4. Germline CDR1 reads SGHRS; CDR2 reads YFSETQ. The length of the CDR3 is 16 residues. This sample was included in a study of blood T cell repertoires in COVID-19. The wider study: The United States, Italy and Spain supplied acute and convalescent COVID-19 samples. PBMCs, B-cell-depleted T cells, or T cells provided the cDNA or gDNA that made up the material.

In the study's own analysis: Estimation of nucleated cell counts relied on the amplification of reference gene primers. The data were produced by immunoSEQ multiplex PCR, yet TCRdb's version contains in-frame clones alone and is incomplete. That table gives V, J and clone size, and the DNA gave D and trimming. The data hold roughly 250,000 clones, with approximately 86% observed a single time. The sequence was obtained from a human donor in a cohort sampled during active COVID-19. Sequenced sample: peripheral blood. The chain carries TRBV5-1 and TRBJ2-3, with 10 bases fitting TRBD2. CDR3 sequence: CASSFFTSGGTDTQYF. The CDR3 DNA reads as TGCGCCAGCAGCTTTTTCACTAGCGGGGGCACAGATACGCAGTATTTT. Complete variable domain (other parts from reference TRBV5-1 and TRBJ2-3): KAGVTQTPRYLIKTRGQQVTLSCSPISGHRSVSWYQQTPGQGLQFLFEYFSETQRNKGNFPGRFSGRQFSNSRSEMNVSTLELGDSALYLCASSFFTSGGTDTQYFGPGTRLTVL.